These 21 T cell receptor beta chains share one sample of origin, sequenced in a study of CD8 T cells in Susac syndrome. Random hexamers primed reverse transcription of roughly 0.5 to 1 ug RNA. TCRdb passed the immunoSEQ multiplex PCR reads through MiXCR, listing each CDR3 protein once. The table lists under 350,000 distinct CDR3 sequences, 92% of them singletons. The specimen was CD4+ T cells from PBMCs. These receptors originate from a human donor with multiple sclerosis.

V usage is TRBV5-1 and J usage is TRBJ1-1, with a weak D call TRBD1 (6 bases). Germline lookup yields CDR1 SGHRS and CDR2 YFSETQ. The CDR3 consists of 14 residues. Trimming took off 3 bases at V and 1 base at J, with 10 bases between the two ends. The CDR3 DNA reads TGCGCCAGCAGCTCGGGGGGCAGGAACACTGAAGCTTTCTTT. Its protein is CASSSGGRNTEAFF.

The chain recombines TRBV30 with TRBJ1-2; D not certain. CDR1 is GTSNPN and CDR2 is SVGIG in the germline V gene (reference sequence). CDR3 length: 15 amino acids. The V end was cut by 4 bases, the J end by 4 bases, with 19 bases between. Here the CDR3 reads CAWTSVRRSSYGYTF. In DNA form, the CDR3 reads TGTGCCTGGACCTCCGTACGGAGGTCAAGCTATGGCTACACCTTC.

V and J are TRBV20-1 and TRBJ2-3; D not resolved. Germline CDR1 is DFQATT and CDR2 is SNEGSKA (reference sequence). The CDR3 runs 15 residues. V was clipped by 6 bases and J by 0 bases, with 16 bases between them. CDR3 in amino acids: CSAQGVRSSTDTQYF. The CDR3 nucleotides read TGCAGTGCCCAAGGCGTGAGGAGTAGCACAGATACGCAGTATTTT.

V is TRBV20-1 and J is TRBJ1-1; possibly TRBD1 for D (6 bases). The CDR3 totals 14 residues. Germline CDR1 is DFQATT and CDR2 is SNEGSKA (reference sequence). V was shortened by 3 bases and J by 1 base, with 12 bases between the two germline ends. The CDR3 sequence is CSASPGVTNTEAFF. CDR3 nucleotide sequence: TGCAGTGCTAGTCCAGGGGTAACGAACACTGAAGCTTTCTTT.

The V and J genes are TRBV5-1 and TRBJ2-5, with 14 bases identical to TRBD2. V was pared by 4 bases and J by 4 bases, with 12 bases of the junction left unmatched. This CDR3 spans 18 amino acids. Germline values: CDR1 SGHRS, CDR2 YFSETQ. The CDR3 spells CASSQRLAGGPGGETQYF. The CDR3 coding sequence is TGCGCCAGCAGCCAACGACTAGCGGGGGGGCCCGGGGGAGAGACCCAGTACTTC. Variable domain in full (rest from reference TRBV5-1 and TRBJ2-5): KAGVTQTPRYLIKTRGQQVTLSCSPISGHRSVSWYQQTPGQGLQFLFEYFSETQRNKGNFPGRFSGRQFSNSRSEMNVSTLELGDSALYLCASSQRLAGGPGGETQYFGPGTRLLVL.

This clonotype was found once. The chain uses TRBV24-1 and TRBJ2-2, with 8 bases fitting TRBD1. This CDR3 is 16 amino acids long. Germline V gene data show CDR1 as KGHDR and CDR2 as SFDVKD. The J segment lost 4 bases and the V segment lost 2 bases, leaving 5 bases of the junction unmatched. The CDR3 spells CATSDSRQGSTGELFF. The CDR3 DNA is TGTGCCACCAGTGATTCCCGACAGGGGTCCACCGGGGAGCTGTTTTTT.

V is TRBV18 and J is TRBJ2-5, with D maybe TRBD1 (5 bases). V was clipped by 0 bases and J by 2 bases, with 7 bases between them. CDR1 and CDR2 (germline): KGHSH, LQKENI. The CDR3 covers 14 residues. DNA of the CDR3: TGTGCCAGCTCACCACCAGGGGAACAAGAGACCCAGTACTTC. Residues: CASSPPGEQETQYF.

V gene TRBV10-3 combines with J gene TRBJ1-5; the D is unclear. The CDR3 length is 13 residues. Germline V CDR1 and CDR2: ENHRY, SYGVKD. V lost 0 bases, J lost 7 bases, and 7 bases lay in between. The DNA of the CDR3 is TGTGCCATCAGTGAGTCGTGGGGACAGCCCCAGCATTTT. Protein: CAISESWGQPQHF.

The chain combines TRBV28 with TRBJ1-3; perhaps TRBD1 as D (6 bases). This CDR3 comprises 16 residues. Trimming cost V 4 bases and J 1 base, with 14 bases left between them. Germline CDR1 is MDHEN and CDR2 is SYDVKM. Here the CDR3 DNA reads TGTGCCAGCAGTTCGCCAGGGGAAGGATCTGGAAACACCATATATTTT. It translates to CASSSPGEGSGNTIYF.

The genes are TRBV19 and TRBJ2-7; D may be TRBD1 (6 bases). V lost 3 bases, J lost 3 bases, and 15 bases lay in between. This CDR3 region has 15 residues. From germline, CDR1 is LNHDA and CDR2 SQIVND (reference sequence). CDR3 sequence reads: CASSIAGQPVYEQYF. The CDR3 nucleotides read TGTGCCAGTAGTATTGCCGGACAGCCTGTCTACGAGCAGTACTTC.

The rearrangement uses TRBV20-1 and TRBJ2-7; 10 nucleotides match TRBD1. Germline V gene sequence: CDR1 DFQATT, CDR2 SNEGSKA (reference sequence). V shed 6 bases and J 4 bases; nucleotides not matched to a gene: 6. The CDR3 length is 13 residues. CDR3 in DNA: TGCAGTGCCAGACGACAGGGGGCTTACGAGCAGTACTTC. It yields the protein CSARRQGAYEQYF.

The chain recombines TRBV7-2 with TRBJ2-3; the D is unclear. The CDR3 runs to 14 residues. Germline V lookup: CDR1 SGHTA, CDR2 FQGNSA. Trimming stripped 5 bases from V and 2 bases from J, with 11 bases between. In DNA form, the CDR3 reads TGTGCCAGCAGCCCCATCCGTACCACAGATACGCAGTATTTT. It encodes CASSPIRTTDTQYF.

The genes are TRBV5-1 and TRBJ1-1; 7 nucleotides line up with TRBD1. The CDR3 has 17 residues. J gave up 2 bases and V 1 base, and 11 bases lay outside the gene matches. CDR1 and CDR2 (germline): SGHRS, YFSETQ. The CDR3 loop reads CASSLFGQASLNTEAFF. The CDR3 DNA reads as TGCGCCAGCAGCTTGTTCGGACAGGCCTCCTTAAACACTGAAGCTTTCTTT.

V gene TRBV20-1 combines with J gene TRBJ1-3; no firm D call. CDR3 length equals 13 residues. The V end lost 6 bases, the J end lost 0 bases, and 9 bases lay between the germline ends. CDR1 is DFQATT, CDR2 SNEGSKA, per germline (reference sequence). The CDR3 reads CSARRDSGNTIYF. The DNA for the CDR3 is TGCAGTGCCCGGCGGGACTCTGGAAACACCATATATTTT.

This chain connects TRBV19 to TRBJ2-7, with TRBD2 matching 11 bases. Germline-derived CDR1 and CDR2 are LNHDA and SQIVND (reference sequence). V lost 4 bases and J lost 6; bases outside the gene matches: 5. The CDR3 covers 14 residues. The CDR3 DNA reads as TGTGCCAGTAGTACCCAGACTAGCGGGGTCGAGCAGTACTTC. Amino acids: CASSTQTSGVEQYF.

This clonotype was found a few times. This chain connects TRBV12-3 or TRBV12-4 to TRBJ1-2; possibly TRBD1 for D (6 bases). This CDR3 comprises 11 residues. Trimming took 6 bases from V and 8 from J, leaving 10 bases between them. The CDR3 loop reads CASSQRGGYTF. CDR3 nucleotides: TGTGCCAGCAGCCAGAGGGGGGGCTACACCTTC.

The V call is TRBV20-1, the J call TRBJ2-1; TRBD2 matches 10 bases. The length of the CDR3 is 13 residues. The germline gives CDR1 DFQATT, CDR2 SNEGSKA (reference sequence). Trimming removed 4 bases from V and 9 bases from J; junction bases left unmatched: 6. CDR3 loop: CSAIPSGSPEQFF. CDR3 in DNA: TGCAGTGCTATTCCTAGCGGGAGCCCTGAGCAGTTCTTC.

On this clonotype itself: Compared with germline, one end of the junction differs, possibly owing to a read error. V is TRBV7-7 and J is TRBJ1-4; perhaps TRBD1 as D (5 bases). This CDR3 spans 15 amino acids. Germline lookup yields CDR1 SSHAT and CDR2 FNYEAQ (reference sequence). CDR3 protein: CASSLSGGAGEKLFF. In DNA, the CDR3 is TGTGCTAGCAGCTTGAGTGGAGGGGCAGGAGAAAAACTGTTTTTT.

CDR3 DNA: TGTGCCATCAGGGCCGCGGGGGGAGGAACCTACGAGCAGTACTTC. Translation gives CAIRAAGGGTYEQYF. The chain has TRBV10-3 and TRBJ2-7; 8 positions match TRBD2. CDR1 is ENHRY, CDR2 SYGVKD, per germline. CDR3 size: 15 residues. V dropped 6 bases and J dropped 2; count of bases not matched to a gene: 9.

This chain connects TRBV29-1 to TRBJ2-7; tentatively, D is TRBD2 (8 bases). This CDR3 contains 13 residues. Germline values: CDR1 SQVTM, CDR2 ANQGSEA. The V gene lost 6 bases and the J gene lost 6 bases, with 18 bases spanning the gap. In DNA form, the CDR3 reads TGCAGCGTAGCCGGGACAGCGGGGGCCGAGCAGTACTTC. Translated, it gives CSVAGTAGAEQYF.

The chain links TRBV29-1 to TRBJ2-2; D possibly corresponds to TRBD1 (6 bases). The CDR3 is 13 amino acids. V was shortened by 7 bases and J by 3 bases, with 12 bases between the two germline ends. In germline, CDR1 is SQVTM, CDR2 ANQGSEA. The CDR3, as DNA: TGCAGCGGAGGGGGTTCAGACACCGGGGAGCTGTTTTTT. Its protein is CSGGGSDTGELFF.